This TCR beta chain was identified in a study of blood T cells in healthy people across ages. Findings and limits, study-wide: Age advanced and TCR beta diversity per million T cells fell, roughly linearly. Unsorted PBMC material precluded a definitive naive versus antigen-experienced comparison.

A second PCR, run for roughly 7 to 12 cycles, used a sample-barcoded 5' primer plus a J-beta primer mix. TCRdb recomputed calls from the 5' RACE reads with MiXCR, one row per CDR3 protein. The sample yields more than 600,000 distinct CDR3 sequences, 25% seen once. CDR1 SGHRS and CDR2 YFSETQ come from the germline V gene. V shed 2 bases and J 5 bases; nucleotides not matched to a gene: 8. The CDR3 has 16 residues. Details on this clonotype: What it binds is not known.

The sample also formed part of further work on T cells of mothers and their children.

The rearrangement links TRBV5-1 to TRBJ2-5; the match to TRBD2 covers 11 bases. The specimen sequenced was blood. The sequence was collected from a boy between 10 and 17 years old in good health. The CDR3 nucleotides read TGCGCCAGCAGCTTTAGTAGCGGGGGGGCGTCGGAGACCCAGTACTTC. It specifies CASSFSSGGASETQYF.